The 20 T cell receptor beta chains presented below share a single source sample, sequenced in a study of early T cells in non-severe SARS-CoV-2 infection. MiXCR, applied by TCRdb to the 5' RACE reads, yields one record per CDR3 protein. The sample has roughly 32,000 distinct CDR3 sequences; 6.6% are singletons. The sample taken for sequencing was whole blood. The receptor set was obtained from an adult who was a healthcare worker with PCR-confirmed SARS-CoV-2 infection or an uninfected control (not recorded which).

There are many counts of this clonotype. The J gene is TRBJ1-1, the V gene TRBV30; perhaps TRBD1 as D (5 bases). V was shortened by 7 bases and J by 5 bases, with 20 bases between the two germline ends. Germline V gives CDR1 GTSNPN, CDR2 SVGIG (reference sequence). The CDR3 spans 14 residues. CDR3 nucleotides: TGTGCCTCATCACGACCCACTAGACAGACTGAAGCTTTCTTT. The encoded protein is CASSRPTRQTEAFF.

In this sample, this clonotype turned up many times. The V and J genes are TRBV12-3 or TRBV12-4 and TRBJ1-6; D perhaps matches TRBD1 (5 bases). Trimming took off 3 bases at V and 5 bases at J, with 11 bases between the two ends. The CDR3 extends over 15 amino acids. The CDR3 loop reads CASSFSVGDNSPLHF. The CDR3 DNA reads as TGTGCCAGCAGTTTTTCGGTAGGGGATAATTCACCCCTCCACTTT.

This clonotype was detected only a few times. The DNA for the CDR3 is TGCGCCAGCAGCCCTACAGGAATAGCGGGGGGACCTTACAATGAGCAGTTCTTC. Its protein product is CASSPTGIAGGPYNEQFF. The chain has TRBV5-1 and TRBJ2-1; TRBD2 aligns across 10 bases. V lost 4 bases to trimming and J lost 4 bases; unmatched junction nucleotides: 14. This CDR3 region has 18 residues. CDR1 is SGHRS and CDR2 is YFSETQ in the germline V gene.

This clonotype was counted at least ten times. The chain carries TRBV29-1 and TRBJ2-1; D not resolved. Trimming pared 1 base from V and 4 bases from J, leaving 11 bases between. CDR3 length: 14 residues. Germline-derived CDR1 and CDR2 are SQVTM and ANQGSEA. The CDR3 nucleotides are TGCAGCGTTGAAGTTTTAAGGATTTACAATGAGCAGTTCTTC. Protein product: CSVEVLRIYNEQFF.

In its sample, this clonotype was seen many times. This chain uses TRBV6-6 with TRBJ2-3; perhaps TRBD2 as D (7 bases). V was clipped by 0 bases and J by 3 bases, with 13 bases between them. From germline, CDR1 is MNHNY and CDR2 SVGAGI (reference sequence). The CDR3 spans 16 residues. The CDR3 coding sequence is TGTGCCAGCAGTTACTCGGGGGGGGGCGGAACAGATACGCAGTATTTT. Translating gives CASSYSGGGGTDTQYF.

Ten or more counts support this clonotype. V and J are TRBV30 and TRBJ2-1; D unresolved. Germline V gene lookup returns CDR1 GTSNPN and CDR2 SVGIG (reference sequence). V shed 3 bases and J shed 0 bases, with 9 bases lying between them. This CDR3 is 14 amino acids long. Here the CDR3 DNA reads TGTGCCTGGAGGCTTAAGAGCTCCTACAATGAGCAGTTCTTC. Translated: CAWRLKSSYNEQFF.

This clonotype appeared a few times. This chain joins TRBV19 and TRBJ1-3; the match to TRBD1 covers 7 bases. Germline V lookup: CDR1 LNHDA, CDR2 SQIVND (reference sequence). The CDR3 sequence is 17 residues long. Trimming at V came to 4 bases and at J to 0 bases, leaving 9 bases not matched to a gene. In nucleotides, the CDR3 is TGTGCCAGTAGTAGTTGGGGCGGGGACAGCTCTGGAAACACCATATATTTT. Its protein is CASSSWGGDSSGNTIYF.

This clonotype came up many times. The gene calls are TRBV29-1 and TRBJ2-3; D gene uncertain. The ends were cut back, 4 bases at V and 3 bases at J, with 11 bases in the middle. The CDR3 runs to 13 residues. Germline loops: CDR1 SQVTM, CDR2 ANQGSEA. The CDR3 DNA reads TGCAGCGTTGGTTCGGCCGGGACAGATACGCAGTATTTT. Amino acid sequence: CSVGSAGTDTQYF.

The CDR3 coding sequence is TGTGCCAGCAGTTACTTACAGGGCCTCTTCTACGAGCAGTACTTC. Its translation: CASSYLQGLFYEQYF. The chain uses TRBV6-5 and TRBJ2-7; maybe TRBD1 (6 bases). CDR1 is MNHEY, CDR2 SVGAGI, per germline. CDR3 length: 15 residues. Trimming took 1 base from V and 3 from J, leaving 13 bases between them.

The chain employs TRBV7-3 and TRBJ1-1; TRBD1 is a possible D gene (6 bases). The CDR3 totals 18 residues. The V gene's germline CDR1 is SGHTA and CDR2 FQGTGA. The germline V and J ends were trimmed by 5 bases and 2 bases, with 24 bases remaining between them. The CDR3 loop is CASSPNKGTSPFNTEAFF. The CDR3 nucleotides are TGTGCCAGCAGCCCAAATAAAGGGACATCACCCTTTAACACTGAAGCTTTCTTT.

This clonotype occurred many times. This chain links TRBV19 with TRBJ1-5, with D perhaps TRBD1 (6 bases). Trimming shortened V by 2 bases and J by 6 bases, and 11 bases separated the two germline ends. Germline CDR1 is LNHDA and CDR2 is SQIVND (reference sequence). The length of the CDR3 is 14 residues. CDR3: CASSISAGAQPQHF. The CDR3 DNA is TGTGCCAGTAGTATATCGGCAGGGGCTCAGCCCCAGCATTTT.

This clonotype was seen only a few times. This chain joins TRBV7-3 and TRBJ2-5, with 10 nucleotides matching TRBD2. CDR3 size: 14 residues. The germline V gene has CDR1 SGHTA and CDR2 FQGTGA. V trimming: 5 bases; J trimming: 5 bases; junction bases outside the gene matches: 5. In DNA, the CDR3 is TGTGCCAGCAGCCCCACGGGACTAGCGGAGACCCAGTACTTC. Translating it yields CASSPTGLAETQYF.

The genes are TRBV4-2 and TRBJ1-6; 8 positions match TRBD1. Trimming took 1 base from V and 12 from J; bases not matched to a gene: 8. Per the germline V gene, CDR1 is LGHNA and CDR2 is YNFKEQ. CDR3 length equals 15 residues. The CDR3 nucleotides are TGTGCCAGCAGCCAAGCCGGACAGGGCTACAAACCCCTCCACTTT. Its translation is CASSQAGQGYKPLHF.

This clonotype has more than one count but fewer than ten. The chain recombines TRBV29-1 with TRBJ1-1; D unresolved. Trimming cost V 3 bases and J 0 bases, with 20 bases left between them. The CDR3 is 17 residues long. CDR1 is SQVTM, CDR2 ANQGSEA, per germline. The CDR3 DNA is TGCAGCGTTGATCGTCGTAGAAACTCGTTCATGAACACTGAAGCTTTCTTT. It is translated as CSVDRRRNSFMNTEAFF.

CDR3 in DNA: TGTGCCAGCAGCATAAGCGGGGGGGCGCGTGAGCAGTTCTTC. Residues: CASSISGGAREQFF. V usage is TRBV9 and J usage is TRBJ2-1; 10 bases agree with TRBD2. Losses at the gene ends were 4 bases for V and 9 bases for J; bases not matched to a gene: 7. The CDR3 loop spans 14 amino acids. Germline values: CDR1 SGDLS, CDR2 YYNGEE.

This clonotype was counted between two and nine times. This chain joins TRBV5-8 and TRBJ2-3; the match to TRBD2 covers 7 bases. Germline loops: CDR1 SGHTS, CDR2 YDEGEE. J lost 0 bases, V lost 6 bases, and 7 bases had no gene match. The CDR3 loop spans 15 amino acids. CDR3 in amino acids: CASNSLAKSTDTQYF. The CDR3 region has the DNA TGTGCCAGCAATTCACTAGCGAAAAGCACAGATACGCAGTATTTT. The full variable domain, its missing parts supplied by reference TRBV5-8 and TRBJ2-3, is EAGVTQSPTHLIKTRGQQATLRCSPISGHTSVYWYQQALGLGLQFLLWYDEGEERNRGNFPPRFSGRQFPNYSSELNVNALELEDSALYLCASNSLAKSTDTQYFGPGTRLTVL.

This clonotype was seen a handful of times. The V gene is TRBV29-1, the J gene TRBJ2-7; possibly TRBD2 for D (5 bases). The CDR3 has 13 amino acids. Germline V gene sequence: CDR1 SQVTM, CDR2 ANQGSEA. The CDR3 sequence: CSSRWTKEGEQYF. DNA for the CDR3: TGCAGTTCAAGGTGGACGAAAGAGGGCGAGCAGTACTTC.

The table lists this clonotype with a few counts. The V and J genes are TRBV19 and TRBJ1-4, with 9 bases matching TRBD1. The V segment lost 6 bases and the J segment 7 bases; nucleotides outside the gene matches: 6. This CDR3 contains 14 residues. Germline assignment: CDR1 LNHDA and CDR2 SQIVND (reference sequence). CDR3 bases: TGTGCCAGTAGCCGGACAGGGGTCGTTGAAAAACTGTTTTTT. Protein product: CASSRTGVVEKLFF.

This clonotype was observed at least ten times. The chain joins TRBV9 to TRBJ2-7, with TRBD2 matching over 7 bases. This CDR3 is 21 amino acids long. Looked up from germline, CDR1 is SGDLS and CDR2 is YYNGEE. V was pared by 6 bases and J by 0 bases, with 27 bases of the junction left unmatched. The CDR3 DNA reads as TGTGCCAGCAACTCGTCGGGAGGACTCCCGCACTCCTCCCGCAGCTCCTACGAGCAGTACTTC. Its protein is CASNSSGGLPHSSRSSYEQYF. The full variable domain, its missing parts supplied by reference TRBV9 and TRBJ2-7, is DSGVTQTPKHLITATGQRVTLRCSPRSGDLSVYWYQQSLDQGLQFLIQYYNGEERAKGNILERFSAQQFPDLHSELNLSSLELGDSALYFCASNSSGGLPHSSRSSYEQYFGPGTRLTVT.

This clonotype was seen just once. The chain has TRBV15 and TRBJ2-1; 7 bases map to TRBD1. J was trimmed by 8 bases and V by 3 bases; bases with no gene match: 7. The CDR3 covers 14 residues. The germline V gene encodes CDR1 LNHNV and CDR2 YYDKDF (reference sequence). DNA for the CDR3: TGTGCCACCAGCAGCGAGGGGGCCGGGGATGAGCAGTTCTTC. Encoded protein: CATSSEGAGDEQFF.